This record looks at one T cell receptor beta chain sequence and its context. The data stem from a study of T cells after yellow fever vaccination. TCRdb ran MiXCR on the 5' RACE reads and lists one entry per CDR3 protein. The table includes some 560,000 distinct CDR3 sequences, over 15% detected once. The TCR sequence derives from a man aged 30-40 years who received the YFV17D yellow fever vaccine. The sequencing used PBMCs, collected 15 days after the yellow fever booster vaccination.

In DNA, the CDR3 is TGTGCCAGCAGCCTCATGGGGTCTGTGGAGACCCAGTACTTC. Translation: CASSLMGSVETQYF. V usage is TRBV7-2 and J usage is TRBJ2-5; no clear D. CDR1 is SGHTA and CDR2 is FQGNSA in the germline V gene. Trimming took off 5 bases at V and 5 bases at J, with 15 bases between the two ends. The CDR3 extends over 14 amino acids.